One sample yielded the 21 T cell receptor beta chains listed below, sequenced in a study of cytomegalovirus exposure and HLA in healthy donors. PCR involved 60 Vbeta and 13 Jbeta primers. The protocol was immunoSEQ multiplex PCR, while the TCRdb copy is restricted to in-frame clones and leaves out a portion. In all, the sample yields about 130,000 clones. Sequencing input: PBMCs. The receptors were gathered from a woman aged 55-69 years in good health and CMV-seronegative.

The chain uses TRBV6-5 and TRBJ1-2; 11 positions match TRBD1. The CDR3 covers 15 residues. The V and J ends lost 4 bases and 4 bases, in that order; junction bases with no gene match: 5. CDR1 MNHEY and CDR2 SVGAGI come from the germline V gene. The CDR3 bases are TGTGCCAGCAGTTCCAGGACAGGGGGCTTCTATGGCTACACCTTC. Translated, it gives CASSSRTGGFYGYTF.

The rearrangement uses TRBV9 and TRBJ2-1, with D possibly TRBD1 on 6 matching bases. This CDR3 spans 15 amino acids. CDR1 SGDLS and CDR2 YYNGEE come from the germline V gene. Trimming stripped 2 bases from V and 1 base from J, with 10 bases between. The CDR3, as DNA: TGTGCCAGCAGCGTCGGTAGGGGGTCCTACAATGAGCAGTTCTTC. Amino acids: CASSVGRGSYNEQFF. The full variable domain, its missing parts supplied by reference TRBV9 and TRBJ2-1, is DSGVTQTPKHLITATGQRVTLRCSPRSGDLSVYWYQQSLDQGLQFLIQYYNGEERAKGNILERFSAQQFPDLHSELNLSSLELGDSALYFCASSVGRGSYNEQFFGPGTRLTVL.

The chain uses TRBV9 and TRBJ2-7; D ambiguous. Germline-derived CDR1 and CDR2 are SGDLS and YYNGEE. The CDR3 sequence is 13 residues long. The V gene lost 0 bases and the J gene lost 5 bases, with 9 bases spanning the gap. CDR3 sequence (DNA): TGTGCCAGCAGCGTAGGGCCCCCTGACGAGCAGTACTTC. It is translated as CASSVGPPDEQYF.

V is TRBV6-5 and J is TRBJ1-1; TRBD1 matches 9 bases. This CDR3 has 12 amino acids. Germline CDR1 MNHEY, CDR2 SVGAGI. Unmatched junction bases numbered 3, after V lost 6 bases and J lost 7 bases. CDR3 residues: CASSRTGDEAFF. CDR3 sequence (DNA): TGTGCCAGCAGCCGGACAGGGGATGAAGCTTTCTTT.

This chain joins TRBV2 and TRBJ2-3; TRBD2 matches at 12 bases. Germline lookup yields CDR1 SNHLY and CDR2 FYNNEI. The CDR3 consists of 16 residues. The ends lost 4 bases at V and 6 bases at J; junction bases unmatched: 8. The CDR3 is CASSGLAGEGSDTQYF. CDR3 nucleotides: TGTGCCAGCAGTGGACTAGCGGGAGAGGGGTCGGATACGCAGTATTTT.

The chain combines TRBV29-1 with TRBJ2-1, with D perhaps matching TRBD1 (6 bases). The CDR3 length is 14 residues. CDR1 and CDR2 from the germline V gene are SQVTM and ANQGSEA. Deletions cut 3 bases from V and 1 base from J, with 10 bases between. The CDR3 is CSVEVQGSYNEQFF. As DNA, the CDR3 is TGCAGCGTTGAGGTGCAGGGGTCCTACAATGAGCAGTTCTTC.

CDR3 in amino acids: CASSLIFAGGTWGYEQYF. The CDR3 DNA sequence: TGTGCCAGCAGTTTAATTTTCGCGGGAGGGACGTGGGGTTACGAGCAGTACTTC. This sequence joins TRBV27 and TRBJ2-7; 9 positions match TRBD2. The CDR3 has 18 residues. The V segment lost 2 bases and the J segment 4 bases; nucleotides outside the gene matches: 15. The germline V gene has CDR1 MNHEY and CDR2 SMNVEV (reference sequence).

J is TRBJ1-3 and V is TRBV28; the D gene is possibly TRBD1 (6 bases). V lost 8 bases and J lost 4, with 18 bases in between. Germline V lookup: CDR1 MDHEN, CDR2 SYDVKM. The CDR3 length is 15 residues. This chain's CDR3 is CASHVEAGEGNTIYF. The CDR3, as DNA: TGTGCCAGCCACGTCGAGGCAGGGGAGGGAAACACCATATATTTT.

V usage is TRBV2 and J usage is TRBJ2-7; D might be TRBD2 (5 bases). The V gene lost 8 bases and the J gene lost 2 bases, with 19 bases spanning the gap. Germline V lookup: CDR1 SNHLY, CDR2 FYNNEI. This CDR3 has 15 amino acids. The CDR3 DNA is TGTGCCAGCCTTCCCTCAAGCGGTGGAACCTACGAGCAGTACTTC. Encoded protein: CASLPSSGGTYEQYF.

V is TRBV6-5 and J is TRBJ1-1, with 7 bases fitting TRBD1. Unmatched junction bases numbered 5, after V lost 6 bases and J lost 1 base. This CDR3 has 14 residues. Per germline, CDR1 MNHEY and CDR2 SVGAGI. The CDR3 sequence: CASSLGQPNTEAFF. The CDR3 DNA reads as TGTGCCAGCAGCCTGGGACAGCCGAACACTGAAGCTTTCTTT.

The CDR3 DNA is TGTGCCAGCAGCTCGGGGACAGGGTCGGGCGGGGAGCTGTTTTTT. Protein sequence: CASSSGTGSGGELFF. The rearrangement links TRBV11-3 to TRBJ2-2, with 9 bases lining up with TRBD1. The CDR3 extends over 15 amino acids. Germline values: CDR1 SGHNT, CDR2 YENEEA. J lost 7 bases, V lost 4 bases, and 7 bases had no gene match.

The chain uses TRBV28 and TRBJ2-7; 7 bases map to TRBD2. The CDR3 is 14 residues long. V shed 6 bases, J shed 3 bases, and the junction held 8 bases outside the gene matches. Looked up from germline, CDR1 is MDHEN and CDR2 is SYDVKM. CDR3 in amino acids: CASRGGGIYYEQYF. The DNA for the CDR3 is TGTGCCAGCAGAGGCGGGGGAATCTACTACGAGCAGTACTTC.

V is TRBV6-6 and J is TRBJ1-1; D is perhaps TRBD1 (6 bases). The CDR3 contains 14 residues. V dropped 6 bases and J dropped 4 bases, with 15 bases sitting between them. Germline values: CDR1 MNHNY, CDR2 SVGAGI (reference sequence). CDR3 in amino acids: CASSQPGASTEAFF. The DNA of the CDR3 is TGTGCCAGCAGCCAACCAGGGGCGTCCACTGAAGCTTTCTTT.

The chain carries TRBV6-5 and TRBJ2-5; TRBD1 is a possible D gene (6 bases). The CDR3 runs to 12 residues. Trimming removed 10 bases from V and 5 bases from J, with 14 bases in between. The germline V gene has CDR1 MNHEY and CDR2 SVGAGI. The CDR3 sequence is CATRGQSETQYF. The CDR3 coding sequence is TGTGCCACGCGAGGACAGTCGGAGACCCAGTACTTC.

The gene calls are TRBV27 and TRBJ1-5; the D gene is possibly TRBD1 (5 bases). The V gene's germline CDR1 is MNHEY and CDR2 SMNVEV (reference sequence). The CDR3 is made up of 13 amino acids. CDR3: CDRQYYSNQPQHF. CDR3 bases: TGTGACCGACAGTATTATAGCAATCAGCCCCAGCATTTT.

V and J are TRBV10-3 and TRBJ1-2, with 8 bases fitting TRBD1. Trimming took 8 bases from V and 7 from J; bases not matched to a gene: 18. This CDR3 contains 16 residues. Germline assignment: CDR1 ENHRY and CDR2 SYGVKD. The chain's CDR3 is CAISLGQGAESSGYTF. The CDR3 region has the DNA TGTGCCATCTCTCTAGGGCAGGGGGCTGAATCCTCTGGCTACACCTTC.

The rearrangement uses TRBV5-1 and TRBJ2-7, with a tentative D call TRBD1 (5 bases). This CDR3 comprises 13 residues. Germline CDR1 is SGHRS and CDR2 is YFSETQ. Trimming left V 4 bases short and J 0 bases short, with 8 bases between. The CDR3 nucleotides are TGCGCCAGCAGCAAACAGGACTCCTACGAGCAGTACTTC. Protein: CASSKQDSYEQYF.

The genes are TRBV5-1 and TRBJ1-1; tentative D call: TRBD1 (6 bases). V gave up 1 base and J gave up 4 bases, with 14 bases separating them. Germline V gives CDR1 SGHRS, CDR2 YFSETQ. The CDR3 length is 15 residues. CDR3 nucleotide sequence: TGCGCCAGCAGCTTGATTGCCAGGGGAAGCACTGAAGCTTTCTTT. This translates into CASSLIARGSTEAFF.

The chain links TRBV29-1 to TRBJ2-5; no clear D gene. Germline V CDR1 and CDR2: SQVTM, ANQGSEA. V was shortened by 3 bases and J by 2 bases, with 10 bases between the two germline ends. This CDR3 comprises 13 residues. The DNA of the CDR3 is TGCAGCGTTGAGGCCCCCGCACAAGAGACCCAGTACTTC. It translates to CSVEAPAQETQYF.

The chain recombines TRBV13 with TRBJ2-7, with 7 bases identical to TRBD2. After removal of 4 bases from V and 3 bases from J, the junction contained 6 bases not matched to a gene. CDR3 length equals 14 residues. Germline CDR1 reads PRHDT; CDR2 reads FYEKMQ (reference sequence). In nucleotides, the CDR3 is TGTGCCAGCAGCTCGGGGGGACTGCGCTACGAGCAGTACTTC. Encoded protein: CASSSGGLRYEQYF.

V and J are TRBV4-1 and TRBJ2-3, with 12 bases fitting TRBD2. CDR3 length: 17 residues. Germline lookup yields CDR1 MGHRA and CDR2 YSYEKL. With V trimmed by 1 base and J by 4 bases, 6 bases remained unmatched. CDR3 protein: CASSQALAGGTADTQYF. As DNA, the CDR3 is TGCGCCAGCAGCCAAGCACTAGCGGGAGGAACAGCAGATACGCAGTATTTT.